This T cell receptor (beta chain) was identified in a study of OX40 agonist ivuxolimab in advanced cancers. TCRdb's copy holds only in-frame clones and misses some; the assay was immunoSEQ multiplex PCR. Of 35,000 to 45,000 clones in the sample, 70% to 90% were seen once. CDR3 length equals 17 residues. V lost 1 base and J 3 bases, leaving 19 bases between the germline ends. Per germline, CDR1 LGHNA and CDR2 YNFKEQ. The source was CD4+ or CD8+ T cells sorted from blood, collected in a trial of the OX40 agonist ivuxolimab. The receptor was isolated from an adult with an advanced solid tumor such as melanoma, head and neck, liver or kidney cancer. The genes are TRBV4-2 and TRBJ2-7; perhaps TRBD2 as D (6 bases). The CDR3 coding sequence is TGTGCCAGCAGCCAAGTATCCTCCGGGCTAGCGATCTACGAGCAGTACTTC. This sequence encodes CASSQVSSGLAIYEQYF.